A selection of T cell receptor beta chains follows, all from one sample in a study of molecular identifiers for immune sequencing clone quantification. TCRdb passed the PCR reads through MiXCR, listing each CDR3 protein once. The sample records almost 20,000 distinct CDR3 sequences, 20% to 25% being singletons. Sequenced: naive CD8+ T cells from blood, with Jurkat cell RNA spiked in. These receptors all come from a human donor in good health. Some libraries in this study had Jurkat cell RNA spiked in. The CDR3 runs from the conserved cysteine through the conserved F or W. The D gene is left open where the match is weak. Clone size is not always given. Where it is, it says once, few, many or a class for expanded clones.

d_call,j_call,v_call,clone_size,cdr3_aa,cdr3_nt
.,TRBJ2-1,TRBV6-2/TRBV6-3,.,CASTDVGFDEQFF,TGTGCCAGCACCGACGTGGGTTTTGATGAGCAGTTCTTC
.,TRBJ2-6,TRBV20-1,medium-sized,CSASELGAGANVLTF,TGCAGTGCTAGTGAGCTAGGGGCCGGGGCCAACGTCCTGACTTTC
.,TRBJ2-1,TRBV27,many,CASSEYNEQFF,TGTGCCAGCAGTGAGTACAATGAGCAGTTCTTC
.,TRBJ1-2,TRBV7-6,many,CASSFFPKGGSGYGYTF,TGTGCCAGCAGCTTCTTCCCTAAGGGGGGGTCTGGCTATGGCTACACCTTC
.,TRBJ2-5,TRBV15,many,CATSRERDFQETQYF,TGTGCCACCAGCAGAGAGAGGGACTTTCAAGAGACCCAGTACTTC
.,TRBJ2-7,TRBV28,many,CASLRSETYEQYF,TGTGCCTCCCTAAGGAGCGAAACCTACGAGCAGTACTTC
.,TRBJ1-2,TRBV4-1,medium-sized,CASSQSTGSYGYTF,TGCGCCAGCAGCCAATCCACAGGGTCCTATGGCTACACCTTC
.,TRBJ1-5,TRBV12-3/TRBV12-4,.,CASSPGFRPTQPQHF,TGTGCCAGCAGCCCCGGATTCCGTCCCACTCAGCCCCAGCATTTT
.,TRBJ1-5,TRBV6-2/TRBV6-3,many,CASSYSQESNQPQHF,TGTGCCAGCAGCTATTCCCAGGAGAGCAATCAGCCCCAGCATTTT
.,TRBJ2-1,TRBV11-2,many,CASILGEGLGYNEQFF,.
.,TRBJ2-1,TRBV6-2/TRBV6-3,many,CASSYLADNEQFF,TGTGCCAGCAGTTACTTGGCAGACAATGAGCAGTTCTTC
TRBD2,TRBJ2-7,TRBV19,.,CASSILAGVCEQYF,TGTGCCAGTAGTATCCTAGCGGGCGTCTGCGAGCAGTACTTC
.,TRBJ2-1,TRBV12-3/TRBV12-4,.,CASRPTGYNEQFF,TGTGCCAGCAGGCCTACAGGGTACAATGAGCAGTTCTTC
TRBD2,TRBJ2-3,TRBV28,.,CASTTSGRGWDTQYF,TGTGCCAGCACCACAAGCGGGAGGGGATGGGATACGCAGTATTTT
.,TRBJ1-6,TRBV28,many,CASSSLDTPSSYNSPLHF,TGTGCCAGCAGCTCCTTGGACACCCCGAGCTCCTATAATTCACCCCTCCACTTT
.,TRBJ2-7,TRBV15,.,CATSLSRGPNYEQYF,TGTGCCACCAGCTTGTCAAGGGGCCCCAACTACGAGCAGTACTTC
.,TRBJ1-5,TRBV12-3/TRBV12-4,medium-sized,CASSFGSLSNQPQHF,TGTGCCAGCAGTTTTGGCAGCTTGAGCAATCAGCCCCAGCATTTT
.,TRBJ2-3,TRBV10-3,.,CAISESTLSVKTDTQYF,TGTGCCATCAGTGAGTCAACTTTAAGTGTAAAGACAGATACGCAGTATTTT
TRBD1,TRBJ1-5,TRBV5-1,many,CASSFYPGGHQPQHF,TGCGCCAGCAGCTTCTACCCAGGGGGCCATCAGCCCCAGCATTTT
.,TRBJ2-7,TRBV6-2/TRBV6-3,many,CASSDMFPEQYF,TGTGCCAGCAGTGACATGTTTCCGGAGCAGTACTTC
TRBD1,TRBJ2-1,TRBV7-6,medium-sized,CASSPLQGSGNEQFF,TGTGCCAGCAGCCCCTTACAGGGGTCGGGCAATGAGCAGTTCTTC
.,TRBJ1-2,TRBV29-1,many,CSVVPLEYGYTF,TGCAGCGTGGTCCCGCTAGAGTATGGCTACACCTTC
TRBD1,TRBJ2-7,TRBV9,many,CASGTGVFYEQYF,TGTGCCAGCGGGACAGGGGTGTTCTACGAGCAGTACTTC
.,TRBJ2-5,TRBV13,many,CASSPEGTGQETQYF,TGTGCCAGCAGCCCAGAGGGAACAGGGCAAGAGACCCAGTACTTC
TRBD1,TRBJ2-1,TRBV9,.,CASSNGTGSDNEQFF,TGTGCCAGCAGCAACGGGACAGGGAGCGACAATGAGCAGTTCTTC
TRBD2,TRBJ2-7,TRBV7-6,few,CASSLGLAGVGWGEQYF,TGTGCCAGCAGCTTGGGACTAGCGGGAGTCGGGTGGGGCGAGCAGTACTTC
.,TRBJ2-7,TRBV5-6,many,CASSLGPGGQYF,TGTGCCAGCAGCTTGGGACCTGGCGGACAGTACTTC
TRBD1,TRBJ2-1,TRBV9,.,CASSRQGLWDNEQFF,TGTGCCAGCAGCCGACAGGGGCTTTGGGACAATGAGCAGTTCTTC
.,TRBJ2-1,TRBV27,many,CASSLGALDINEQFF,TGTGCCAGCAGTTTAGGTGCGCTAGATATCAATGAGCAGTTCTTC
.,TRBJ1-1,TRBV12-3/TRBV12-4,many,CASSFSVETEAFF,TGTGCCAGCAGTTTCTCGGTAGAGACTGAAGCTTTCTTT
.,TRBJ1-1,TRBV5-6,.,CASSSVGMNTEAFF,TGTGCCAGCAGCTCGGTGGGGATGAACACTGAAGCTTTCTTT
.,TRBJ2-1,TRBV5-1,.,CASSFTYNEQFF,TGCGCCAGCAGCTTCACTTACAATGAGCAGTTCTTC
TRBD1,TRBJ1-1,TRBV27,few,CASSFRGHFTEAFF,TGTGCCAGCAGTTTCAGGGGGCACTTCACTGAAGCTTTCTTT
TRBD1,TRBJ2-7,TRBV28,many,CASSRGTGMNEQYF,TGTGCCAGCAGTCGAGGGACAGGGATGAACGAGCAGTACTTC